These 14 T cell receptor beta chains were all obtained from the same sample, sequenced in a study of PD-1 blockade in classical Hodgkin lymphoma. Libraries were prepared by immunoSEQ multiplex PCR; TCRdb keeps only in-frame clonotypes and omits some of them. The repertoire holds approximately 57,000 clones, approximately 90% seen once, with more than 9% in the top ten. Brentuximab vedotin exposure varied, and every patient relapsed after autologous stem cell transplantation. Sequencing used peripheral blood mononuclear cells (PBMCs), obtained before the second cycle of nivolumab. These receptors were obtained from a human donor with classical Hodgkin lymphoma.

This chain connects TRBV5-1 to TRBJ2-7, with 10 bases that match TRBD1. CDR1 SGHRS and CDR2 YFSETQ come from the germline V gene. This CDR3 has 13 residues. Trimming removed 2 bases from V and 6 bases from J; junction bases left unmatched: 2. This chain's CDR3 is CASSLGQGGEQYF. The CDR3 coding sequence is TGCGCCAGCAGCTTAGGACAGGGGGGCGAGCAGTACTTC.

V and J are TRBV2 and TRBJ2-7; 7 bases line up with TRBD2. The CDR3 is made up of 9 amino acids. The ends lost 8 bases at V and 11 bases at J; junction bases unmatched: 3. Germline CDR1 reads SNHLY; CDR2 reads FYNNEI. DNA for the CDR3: TGTGCCAGCGGGGGAGGGAAGTACTTC. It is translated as CASGGGKYF. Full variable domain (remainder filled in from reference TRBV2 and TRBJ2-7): EPEVTQTPSHQVTQMGQEVILRCVPISNHLYFYWYRQILGQKVEFLVSFYNNEISEKSEIFDDQFSVERPDGSNFTLKIRSTKLEDSAMYFCASGGGKYFGPGTRLTVT.

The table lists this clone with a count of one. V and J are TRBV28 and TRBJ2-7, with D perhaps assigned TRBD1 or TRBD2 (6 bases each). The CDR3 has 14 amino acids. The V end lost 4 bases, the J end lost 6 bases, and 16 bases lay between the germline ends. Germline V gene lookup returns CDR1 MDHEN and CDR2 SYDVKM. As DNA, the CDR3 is TGTGCCAGCAGTTACCTTAGGGGGGTGAGCGAGCAGTACTTC. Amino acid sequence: CASSYLRGVSEQYF.

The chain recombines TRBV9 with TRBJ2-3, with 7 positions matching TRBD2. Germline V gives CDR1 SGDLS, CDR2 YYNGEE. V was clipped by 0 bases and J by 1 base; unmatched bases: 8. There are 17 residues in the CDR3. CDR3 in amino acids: CASSVGKSGARTDTQYF. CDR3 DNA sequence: TGTGCCAGCAGCGTAGGGAAAAGCGGGGCCCGCACAGATACGCAGTATTTT.

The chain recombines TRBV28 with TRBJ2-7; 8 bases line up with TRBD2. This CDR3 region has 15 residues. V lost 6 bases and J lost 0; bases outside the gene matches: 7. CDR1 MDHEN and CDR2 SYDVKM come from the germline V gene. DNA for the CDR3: TGTGCCAGCAGCACCCGACTAGCGCTCTCCTACGAGCAGTACTTC. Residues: CASSTRLALSYEQYF.

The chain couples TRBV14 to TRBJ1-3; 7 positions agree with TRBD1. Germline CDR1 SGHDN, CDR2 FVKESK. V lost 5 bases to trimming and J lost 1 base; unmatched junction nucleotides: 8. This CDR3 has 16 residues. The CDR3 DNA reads TGTGCCAGCAGCTTACATACAGGGGCTTCTGGAAACACCATATATTTT. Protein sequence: CASSLHTGASGNTIYF.

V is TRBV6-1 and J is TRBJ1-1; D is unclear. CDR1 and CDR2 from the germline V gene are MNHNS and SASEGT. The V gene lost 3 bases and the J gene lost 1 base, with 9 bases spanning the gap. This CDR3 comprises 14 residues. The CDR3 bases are TGTGCCAGCAGTGACCTCCGCGGGAACACTGAAGCTTTCTTT. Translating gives CASSDLRGNTEAFF.

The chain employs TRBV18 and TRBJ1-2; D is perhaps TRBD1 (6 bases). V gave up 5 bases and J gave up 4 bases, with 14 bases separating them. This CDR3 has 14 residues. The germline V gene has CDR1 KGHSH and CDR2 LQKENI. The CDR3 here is CASSTSDRSYGYTF. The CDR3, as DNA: TGTGCCAGCTCAACATCGGACAGATCCTATGGCTACACCTTC. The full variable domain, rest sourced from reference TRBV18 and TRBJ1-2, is NAGVMQNPRHLVRRRGQEARLRCSPMKGHSHVYWYRQLPEEGLKFMVYLQKENIIDESGMPKERFSAEFPKEGPSILRIQQVVRGDSAAYFCASSTSDRSYGYTFGSGTRLTVV.

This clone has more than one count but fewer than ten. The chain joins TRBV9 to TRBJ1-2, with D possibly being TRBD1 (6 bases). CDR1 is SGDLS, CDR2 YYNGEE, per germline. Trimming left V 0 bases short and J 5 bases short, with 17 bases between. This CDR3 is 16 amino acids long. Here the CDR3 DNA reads TGTGCCAGCAGCGTAGCTACGGGGGGGCCCCTTTATGGCTACACCTTC. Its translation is CASSVATGGPLYGYTF.

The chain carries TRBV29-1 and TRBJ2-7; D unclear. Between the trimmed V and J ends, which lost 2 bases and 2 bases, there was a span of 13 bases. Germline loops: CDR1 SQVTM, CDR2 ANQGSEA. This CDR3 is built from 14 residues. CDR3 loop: CSVELRETAYEQYF. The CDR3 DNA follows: TGCAGCGTTGAATTAAGGGAAACGGCCTACGAGCAGTACTTC.

The CDR3 region is CASSAVEETQYF. The CDR3 nucleotides read TGTGCCAGCAGTGCGGTGGAAGAGACCCAGTACTTC. J is TRBJ2-5 and V is TRBV6-1, with D uncertain. The CDR3 is 12 residues long. The ends were cut back, 4 bases at V and 3 bases at J, with 6 bases in the middle. Per germline, CDR1 MNHNS and CDR2 SASEGT.

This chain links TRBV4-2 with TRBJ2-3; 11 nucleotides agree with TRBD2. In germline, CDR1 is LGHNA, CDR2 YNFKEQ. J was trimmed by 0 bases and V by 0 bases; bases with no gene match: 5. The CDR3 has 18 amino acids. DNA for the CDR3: TGTGCCAGCAGCCAAGAGGGCTCTAGCGGGAGGAGCACAGATACGCAGTATTTT. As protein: CASSQEGSSGRSTDTQYF.

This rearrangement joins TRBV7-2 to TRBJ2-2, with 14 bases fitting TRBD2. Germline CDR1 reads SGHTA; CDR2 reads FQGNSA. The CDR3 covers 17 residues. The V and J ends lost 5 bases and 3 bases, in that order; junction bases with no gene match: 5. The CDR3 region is CASSPGLAGVHTGELFF. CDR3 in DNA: TGTGCCAGCAGCCCGGGACTAGCGGGAGTTCACACCGGGGAGCTGTTTTTT.

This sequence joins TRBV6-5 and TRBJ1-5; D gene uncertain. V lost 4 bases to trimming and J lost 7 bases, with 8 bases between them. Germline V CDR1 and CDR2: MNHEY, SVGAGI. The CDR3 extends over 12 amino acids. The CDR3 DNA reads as TGTGCCAGCAGTTTCCTTGGGCAGCCCCAGCATTTT. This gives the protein CASSFLGQPQHF.